This is a list of T cell receptor beta chains from one sample in a study of spatial heterogeneity in lung cancer. TCRdb recomputed calls from the 5' RACE reads with MiXCR, one row per CDR3 protein. This table holds around 21,000 distinct CDR3 sequences, about 2.7% found once. Sequences were derived from lung tumor tissue, sampled at surgery. The origin of the receptors is a male donor with early-stage non-small cell lung cancer. Both conserved end residues are part of each CDR3. D genes are given only for firm matches. Only some rows state a clone size, as once, few, many or a class for expanded clones.

d_call,clone_size,v_call,j_call,cdr3_nt,cdr3_aa
.,many,TRBV10-3,TRBJ2-3,TGTGCCACCTCTCTCGGGGGGCAAGACACAGATACGCAGTATTTT,CATSLGGQDTDTQYF
.,many,TRBV29-1,TRBJ1-2,TGCAGCGTTGAGAACCCGGGACGATATGGCTACACCTTC,CSVENPGRYGYTF
.,many,TRBV7-9,TRBJ2-1,TGTGCCAGCAGCTTAGATTCGACAGGTCGGGATGAGCAGTTCTTC,CASSLDSTGRDEQFF
.,many,TRBV24-1,TRBJ2-1,TGTGCCACCAGTGATTTTCCCGATTACAATGAGCAGTTCTTC,CATSDFPDYNEQFF
.,many,TRBV20-1,TRBJ1-1,TGCAGTGCTAGTTCGGGAAACACTGAAGCTTTCTTT,CSASSGNTEAFF
.,many,TRBV5-1,TRBJ2-3,TGCGCCAGCAGCTTGGCCCTCGCAGGGGATACGCAGTATTTT,CASSLALAGDTQYF
.,many,TRBV7-2,TRBJ2-5,TGTGCCAGCAGCCCCCAATTAGAGACCCAGTACTTC,CASSPQLETQYF
TRBD2,many,TRBV12-3/TRBV12-4,TRBJ2-7,TGTGCCAGCAGTTTTCGCCTAGCGGGAGCCGAGGGGTACTTC,CASSFRLAGAEGYF
TRBD2,many,TRBV12-3/TRBV12-4,TRBJ2-3,TGTGCCAGCAGCTGGCTAGCGGGAGGAGGAGATACGCAGTATTTT,CASSWLAGGGDTQYF
.,many,TRBV19,TRBJ2-5,TGTGCCAGTAGTATTGGGGGGTCGCGAACCCAAGAGACCCAGTACTTC,CASSIGGSRTQETQYF
TRBD1,many,TRBV11-3,TRBJ2-1,TGTGCCAGCAGCTTAGAGACAGGGACGCGTGAGCAGTTCTTC,CASSLETGTREQFF
.,many,TRBV20-1,TRBJ1-6,TGCAGTGCGCAACAGGGTAGCGATTCACCCCTCCACTTT,CSAQQGSDSPLHF
.,many,TRBV4-3,TRBJ1-3,TGCGCCAGCAGCCAGGCAGGACCTGGAAACACCATATATTTT,CASSQAGPGNTIYF
.,many,TRBV20-1,TRBJ2-2,TGCAGTGCTAGAGATCCCGAGTCCGGGGAGCTGTTTTTT,CSARDPESGELFF
.,many,TRBV10-3,TRBJ1-6,TGTGCCATCAGTGACTCCCGGGCCGGGAATAATTCACCCCTCCACTTT,CAISDSRAGNNSPLHF
TRBD1,many,TRBV6-2/TRBV6-3,TRBJ1-1,TGTGCCAGCGACGACAGGGGGTTGGGCACTGAAGCTTTCTTT,CASDDRGLGTEAFF
.,many,TRBV10-2,TRBJ2-3,TGCGCCAGCAGTGAGATGGCGGATACGCAGTATTTT,CASSEMADTQYF
.,many,TRBV10-3,TRBJ1-2,TGTGCCATCAGTGATTCGGTTAGGGTCAGCTATGGCTACACCTTC,CAISDSVRVSYGYTF
.,many,TRBV7-9,TRBJ2-7,TGTGCCAGCAGCCGCCTAGGAGAAGAGCAGTACTTC,CASSRLGEEQYF
.,many,TRBV6-2/TRBV6-3,TRBJ1-5,TGTGCCAGCAGCCGCCCGGGCTACCCTTCCCACCAGCCCCAGCATTTT,CASSRPGYPSHQPQHF
.,many,TRBV7-9,TRBJ2-3,TGTGCCAGCAGCTTGAAGGATTATACGCAGTATTTT,CASSLKDYTQYF
.,many,TRBV28,TRBJ1-5,TGTGCCAGCAGTTTAATTGGTTCTAATCAGCCCCAGCATTTT,CASSLIGSNQPQHF
.,many,TRBV28,TRBJ1-1,TGTGCTTGCACAGGAGGAGCTCTGAACACTGAAGCTTTCTTT,CACTGGALNTEAFF
TRBD1,many,TRBV5-1,TRBJ2-1,TGCGCCAGCTTCCCGTCCGGGACAGGGGATGGCAATGAGCAGTTCTTC,CASFPSGTGDGNEQFF
TRBD2,many,TRBV3-1,TRBJ2-7,TGTGCCAGCAGCCAAGATCAGAGCGGGAGGGTCCACGAGCAGTACTTC,CASSQDQSGRVHEQYF
.,many,TRBV12-3/TRBV12-4,TRBJ1-1,TGTGCCAGCAGTATGACACAGGGAGGCACTGAAGCTTTCTTT,CASSMTQGGTEAFF
TRBD2,many,TRBV20-1,TRBJ2-5,TGCAGTGCTAGAGTCTTCGGGAGGATACCCCGGGGGCAAGAGACCCAGTACTTC,CSARVFGRIPRGQETQYF
.,.,TRBV2,TRBJ2-3,TGTGCCAGCAGAGAGTTGGCGGGAACAGATACGCAGTATTTT,CASRELAGTDTQYF
TRBD2,many,TRBV7-9,TRBJ2-1,TGTGCCAGCAGCTTAGTGCTCGGGAGGGCTGCTGAGCAGTTCTTC,CASSLVLGRAAEQFF
TRBD1,many,TRBV27,TRBJ2-7,TGTGCCAGCAGTCCCTCCGGGACAGGGGGCGAGCAGTACTTC,CASSPSGTGGEQYF
.,many,TRBV20-1,TRBJ2-4,TGCAGTGCTAGAGATCGGCTGTCCAAAAACATTCAGTACTTC,CSARDRLSKNIQYF
.,many,TRBV7-2,TRBJ2-3,TGTGCCAGCAGCTTAGTCCTACTAACGGGCACAGATACGCAGTATTTT,CASSLVLLTGTDTQYF
.,many,TRBV7-2,TRBJ2-2,TGTGCCAGCAGCTTAGTGAGAATTGTGGACACCGGGGAGCTGTTTTTT,CASSLVRIVDTGELFF
.,many,TRBV12-3/TRBV12-4,TRBJ1-5,TGTGCCAGCAGCCCGAGTTTTGGGGCCCAGCATTTT,CASSPSFGAQHF
.,many,TRBV2,TRBJ2-3,TGTGCCAGCAGCGGGCCCGAGAGTACAGATACGCAGTATTTT,CASSGPESTDTQYF
TRBD2,many,TRBV5-1,TRBJ2-5,TGCGCCAGCAGCCTGCAACTCCTGACTAGCGGGAGCGAGTGGGAGACCCAGTACTTC,CASSLQLLTSGSEWETQYF
.,many,TRBV6-2/TRBV6-3,TRBJ2-1,TGTGCCAGCAGTTACCGATCCCCCAATGAGCAGTTCTTC,CASSYRSPNEQFF
TRBD2,many,TRBV9,TRBJ2-4,TGTGCCAGCAGCGCGGGCGCGGGACTAGCGGAAAACATTCAGTACTTC,CASSAGAGLAENIQYF
.,many,TRBV7-2,TRBJ2-5,TGTGCCGGCGGGTTCGGGTTCCAAGAGACCCAGTACTTC,CAGGFGFQETQYF
.,medium-sized,TRBV27,TRBJ2-6,TGTGCCAGCAGCTCAGGATACGGGGCCAACGTCCTGACTTTC,CASSSGYGANVLTF
.,many,TRBV12-3/TRBV12-4,TRBJ1-2,TGTGCCAGCAGGCCCGCAGCAGACTATGGCTACACCTTC,CASRPAADYGYTF
.,many,TRBV14,TRBJ2-7,TGTGCCAGCAGCTATTCAGGGGTCTCCTACGAGCAGTACTTC,CASSYSGVSYEQYF
.,medium-sized,TRBV3-1,TRBJ2-7,TGTGCCAGCAGCCAAAGGGGGTCCACCTACGAGCAGTACTTC,CASSQRGSTYEQYF
.,many,TRBV7-8,TRBJ2-2,TGTGCCAGCAGCTTAGTCCATTTTGTCTCAGAGAACACCGGGGAGCTGTTTTTT,CASSLVHFVSENTGELFF